The text below deals with one TCR beta chain. Germline CDR1 ENHRY, CDR2 SYGVKD. The CDR3 is 13 amino acids. The V and J ends lost 5 bases and 4 bases, in that order; junction bases with no gene match: 3. This entry is derived from a study of blood T cell repertoires in COVID-19. Overall study: PBMCs, B-cell-depleted T cells, or T cells provided the cDNA or gDNA that made up the material.

Sequencing was performed with immunoSEQ multiplex PCR; in TCRdb, only in-frame clones are kept and a portion is missing. The repertoire includes about 200,000 clones, about 80% of them detected once, and roughly 7% sits in the top ten. This chain connects TRBV10-3 to TRBJ1-1, with 8 bases identical to TRBD1. The sequenced material came from PBMCs or T cells enriched from blood (not recorded which). The clonotype comes from a man between 40 and 49 years old who had recovered from COVID-19. This chain's CDR3 is CAISPGGPTEAFF. The CDR3 bases are TGTGCCATCAGTCCAGGGGGCCCCACTGAAGCTTTCTTT.